This T cell receptor (beta chain) was sequenced for a study of PD-L1 blockade in urothelial cancer. This clone was picked up a small number of times. V was pared by 3 bases and J by 3 bases, with 3 bases of the junction left unmatched. The CDR3 runs to 15 residues. The germline CDR1 and CDR2 sequences are SGDLS and YYNGEE. Some clones are missing from TCRdb's copy, which holds only in-frame ones; the method was immunoSEQ multiplex PCR. Among tens of thousands of clones listed, 80% to 85% were seen once. The TCR sequence derives from a man aged 50 or older with urothelial cancer. The source material was PBMCs, sampled around atezolizumab (anti-PD-L1) treatment. V usage is TRBV9 and J usage is TRBJ2-2, with 9 bases identical to TRBD2. The CDR3 spells CASSGLAAYTGELFF. The CDR3 DNA reads TGTGCCAGCAGCGGACTAGCGGCCTACACCGGGGAGCTGTTTTTT.